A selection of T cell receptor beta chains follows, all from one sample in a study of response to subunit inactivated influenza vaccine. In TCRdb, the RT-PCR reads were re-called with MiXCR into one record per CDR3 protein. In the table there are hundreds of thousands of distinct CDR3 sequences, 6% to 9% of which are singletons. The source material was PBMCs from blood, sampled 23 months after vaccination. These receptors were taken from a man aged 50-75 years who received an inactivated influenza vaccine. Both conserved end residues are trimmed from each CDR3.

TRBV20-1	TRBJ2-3	SDSSGGTDTQY
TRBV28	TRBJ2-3	ASSSGGSHTDTRY
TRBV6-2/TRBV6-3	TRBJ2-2	ASSRRTESNTGELF
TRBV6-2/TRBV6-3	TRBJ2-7	ASRPHLAVTYEQY
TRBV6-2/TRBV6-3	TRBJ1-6	ASSPAGAYNSPLH
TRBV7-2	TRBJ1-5	ASSLLLGASQPQH
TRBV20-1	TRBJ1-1	SQVQGQHTEAF
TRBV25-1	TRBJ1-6	ASSVRTGGFSPLH
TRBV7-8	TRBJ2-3	ASRGFTSGSTDTQY
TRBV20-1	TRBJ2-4	SARDRPGTKNIQY
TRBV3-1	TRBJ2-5	AVRRAGYGGSQY
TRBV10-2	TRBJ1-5	ASSLTGLNQPQH
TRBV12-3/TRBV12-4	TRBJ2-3	ASSRLGLRGATDTQY
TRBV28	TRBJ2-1	ASSRPGSLGNEQF